The T cell receptor beta chain described here comes from a study of blood T cell repertoires in COVID-19. Across the whole study: Samples of COVID-19 (acute and convalescent) were obtained from the United States, Italy and Spain.

Source study methods: Reference gene primer amplification yielded estimated nucleated cell counts. Profiling relied on immunoSEQ multiplex PCR, and the TCRdb table lists in-frame clones only, not all of them. From that table come the V and J calls and clone size; the DNA was used to work out D and trimming. This sample has a few hundred thousand clones, with approximately 86% found just once. This CDR3 is built from 13 residues. In germline, CDR1 is SGHRS, CDR2 YFSETQ. V was shortened by 0 bases and J by 6 bases, with 10 bases between the two germline ends. The chain couples TRBV5-1 to TRBJ2-7, with D maybe TRBD2 (5 bases). The sequencing input was peripheral blood. This receptor was taken from a man aged 55 to 70 with acute or convalescent COVID-19. The CDR3 DNA follows: TGCGCCAGCAGCTTGGTCAGCGGAGGCGAGCAGTACTTC. It encodes CASSLVSGGEQYF.